The next 18 T cell receptor beta chains were all read from a single sample in a study of blood T cell repertoires in COVID-19. The assay was immunoSEQ multiplex PCR, and TCRdb's table has in-frame clones only and misses some. The sample holds fewer than 500,000 clones, around 91% seen once. Sample: PBMCs or T cells enriched from blood (not recorded which). The receptor set was obtained from a man younger than 40 who had recovered from COVID-19.

The chain combines TRBV19 with TRBJ2-3; no firm D call. This CDR3 contains 14 residues. The ends were cut back, 9 bases at V and 1 base at J, with 14 bases in the middle. CDR1 is LNHDA, CDR2 SQIVND, per germline (reference sequence). Here the CDR3 DNA reads TGTGCCAGCTCAGCCGGGTTTGGCACAGATACGCAGTATTTT. Its protein is CASSAGFGTDTQYF. Filled out from reference TRBV19 and TRBJ2-3, the complete variable domain reads DGGITQSPKYLFRKEGQNVTLSCEQNLNHDAMYWYRQDPGQGLRLIYYSQIVNDFQKGDIAEGYSVSREKKESFPLTVTSAQKNPTAFYLCASSAGFGTDTQYFGPGTRLTVL.

V usage is TRBV24-1 and J usage is TRBJ1-2; tentative D call: TRBD1 (5 bases). CDR1 and CDR2 (germline): KGHDR, SFDVKD. Trimming stripped 4 bases from V and 3 bases from J, with 20 bases between. The CDR3 contains 17 residues. As DNA, the CDR3 is TGTGCCACCAGTGAATATCGGAGCTTTAGGGGCCACTATGGCTACACCTTC. Translation: CATSEYRSFRGHYGYTF.

The chain uses TRBV5-4 and TRBJ2-1; 9 nucleotides line up with TRBD1. V lost 4 bases to trimming and J lost 3 bases; unmatched junction nucleotides: 5. Germline CDR1 and CDR2: SGHNT and YYREEE (reference sequence). The CDR3 loop spans 15 amino acids. In nucleotides, the CDR3 is TGTGCCAGCAGCCAGGACAGGGGTAGCTACAATGAGCAGTTCTTC. Amino acid sequence: CASSQDRGSYNEQFF.

The chain links TRBV5-1 to TRBJ1-2; the D gene is possibly TRBD1 (6 bases). V gave up 4 bases and J gave up 3 bases, with 16 bases separating them. Per germline, CDR1 SGHRS and CDR2 YFSETQ. The CDR3 is 15 amino acids. The CDR3 loop reads CASSPGGGADYGYTF. DNA of the CDR3: TGCGCCAGCAGCCCGGGTGGGGGGGCAGACTATGGCTACACCTTC.

This sequence joins TRBV27 and TRBJ2-5, with a weak D call TRBD1 (5 bases). Trimming cost V 6 bases and J 2 bases, with 7 bases left between them. The CDR3 is 12 residues long. CDR1 and CDR2 from the germline V gene are MNHEY and SMNVEV (reference sequence). The CDR3 bases are TGTGCCAGCAGGGGGCTGCAAGAGACCCAGTACTTC. This translates into CASRGLQETQYF.

V and J are TRBV24-1 and TRBJ2-3, with 9 bases fitting TRBD1. The CDR3 loop spans 13 amino acids. Looked up from germline, CDR1 is KGHDR and CDR2 is SFDVKD. V lost 6 bases and J lost 4; bases outside the gene matches: 1. CDR3 residues: CATSRQGADTQYF. DNA of the CDR3: TGTGCCACCAGTCGACAGGGGGCAGATACGCAGTATTTT.

The rearrangement joins TRBV4-1 to TRBJ2-7; a possible D gene is TRBD2 (6 bases). Trimming stripped 2 bases from V and 3 bases from J, with 11 bases between. CDR3 length equals 14 residues. The germline V gene encodes CDR1 MGHRA and CDR2 YSYEKL. CDR3 residues: CASSQLADYYEQYF. CDR3 DNA sequence: TGCGCCAGCAGCCAATTAGCGGACTACTACGAGCAGTACTTC.

The genes are TRBV5-6 and TRBJ1-4, with D hard to call. Germline CDR1 SGHDT, CDR2 YYEEEE. Trimming cost V 2 bases and J 8 bases, with 10 bases left between them. The CDR3 is 13 amino acids. CDR3 sequence (DNA): TGTGCCAGCAGCTTCCAACGAGAAGAAAAACTGTTTTTT. Protein: CASSFQREEKLFF.

V usage is TRBV29-1 and J usage is TRBJ1-2; D gene uncertain. The ends were cut back, 4 bases at V and 5 bases at J, with 8 bases in the middle. This CDR3 spans 11 amino acids. The germline gives CDR1 SQVTM, CDR2 ANQGSEA. CDR3 loop: CSVGAGYGYTF. The CDR3, as DNA: TGCAGCGTTGGGGCGGGATATGGCTACACCTTC. Full variable domain (missing parts from reference TRBV29-1 and TRBJ1-2): SAVISQKPSRDICQRGTSLTIQCQVDSQVTMMFWYRQQPGQSLTLIATANQGSEATYESGFVIDKFPISRPNLTFSTLTVSNMSPEDSSIYLCSVGAGYGYTFGSGTRLTVV.

This chain connects TRBV11-2 to TRBJ2-2, with D maybe TRBD1 (6 bases). The CDR3 length is 17 residues. Germline V gene data show CDR1 as SGHAT and CDR2 as FQNNGV. With 0 bases removed from V and 2 bases from J, the gap between germline ends came to 13 bases. CDR3 nucleotide sequence: TGTGCCAGCAGCTTAGATATGAACAGGGCTAACACCGGGGAGCTGTTTTTT. This translates into CASSLDMNRANTGELFF.

The chain couples TRBV30 to TRBJ1-5, with D maybe TRBD1 (5 bases). This CDR3 spans 13 amino acids. The germline CDR1 and CDR2 sequences are GTSNPN and SVGIG (reference sequence). The germline V and J ends were trimmed by 4 bases and 2 bases, with 9 bases remaining between them. The CDR3 region has the DNA TGTGCCTGGAAGTCGGGGGGCAATCAGCCCCAGCATTTT. This encodes CAWKSGGNQPQHF.

V usage is TRBV19 and J usage is TRBJ2-1; TRBD2 matches at 10 bases. Trimming removed 4 bases from V and 2 bases from J; junction bases left unmatched: 8. Germline CDR1 LNHDA, CDR2 SQIVND (reference sequence). The CDR3 is made up of 17 amino acids. The CDR3 region is CASSSSSGRSPYNEQFF. CDR3 coding DNA: TGTGCCAGTAGTAGTTCTAGCGGGAGATCGCCCTACAATGAGCAGTTCTTC. Filled out from reference TRBV19 and TRBJ2-1, the complete variable domain reads DGGITQSPKYLFRKEGQNVTLSCEQNLNHDAMYWYRQDPGQGLRLIYYSQIVNDFQKGDIAEGYSVSREKKESFPLTVTSAQKNPTAFYLCASSSSSGRSPYNEQFFGPGTRLTVL.

The J gene is TRBJ2-7, the V gene TRBV29-1, with 10 bases that match TRBD1. Germline CDR1 is SQVTM and CDR2 is ANQGSEA. V was clipped by 6 bases and J by 7 bases; unmatched bases: 12. This CDR3 is 14 amino acids long. The CDR3 loop reads CSVGKDRGSWEQYF. The CDR3 DNA is TGCAGCGTAGGCAAGGACAGGGGGTCGTGGGAGCAGTACTTC.

The chain carries TRBV7-3 and TRBJ2-1, with TRBD1 matching 9 bases. Trimming removed 5 bases from V and 8 bases from J; junction bases left unmatched: 4. The CDR3 covers 13 residues. Looked up from germline, CDR1 is SGHTA and CDR2 is FQGTGA. The CDR3 region has the DNA TGTGCCAGCAGCCGAACAGGGGGCGATGAGCAGTTCTTC. Protein: CASSRTGGDEQFF.

The rearrangement joins TRBV28 to TRBJ1-5; maybe TRBD1 (6 bases). The CDR3 is 14 amino acids. The ends were cut back, 6 bases at V and 4 bases at J, with 13 bases in the middle. The germline gives CDR1 MDHEN, CDR2 SYDVKM. The DNA for the CDR3 is TGTGCCAGCAGGACTACAGGGCTAAATCAGCCCCAGCATTTT. Translation: CASRTTGLNQPQHF.

CDR3 DNA: TGTGCCAGTAGTATAGGTTGGCGGGCACCCGGGGAGCTGTTTTTT. Translated: CASSIGWRAPGELFF. The V gene is TRBV19, the J gene TRBJ2-2; tentative D call: TRBD2 (5 bases). CDR1 is LNHDA and CDR2 is SQIVND in the germline V gene (reference sequence). Trimming took 1 base from V and 6 from J, leaving 12 bases between them. The CDR3 spans 15 residues.

V and J are TRBV19 and TRBJ1-2; possible D gene TRBD1, 5 bases. Trimming removed 6 bases from V and 7 bases from J, with 15 bases in between. The CDR3 totals 13 residues. CDR1 LNHDA and CDR2 SQIVND come from the germline V gene (reference sequence). The CDR3 loop reads CASRQDLGRGYTF. The CDR3, as DNA: TGTGCCAGTAGACAGGATTTAGGGCGTGGCTACACCTTC.

This sequence joins TRBV19 and TRBJ2-5; 8 bases fit TRBD1. This CDR3 has 13 residues. Germline CDR1 LNHDA, CDR2 SQIVND (reference sequence). V trimming: 4 bases; J trimming: 6 bases; junction bases outside the gene matches: 4. CDR3 nucleotide sequence: TGTGCCAGTAGTACAGACAGGGGAAAGACCCAGTACTTC. This translates into CASSTDRGKTQYF.